This T cell receptor (beta chain) was observed in a study of regulatory dendritic cells for organ transplantation. This clone was seen more than once but under ten times. Germline V CDR1 and CDR2: SGHRS, YFSETQ. V gave up 1 base and J gave up 8 bases, with 12 bases separating them. CDR3 length: 14 amino acids. Sequencing was performed with immunoSEQ multiplex PCR; in TCRdb, only in-frame clones are kept and a portion is missing. Among approximately 19,000 clones listed, 74% were seen once. Sequencing was performed on memory CD4+ T cells from blood. Specified subset: CD45RO+ memory T cells. This receptor was taken from a human donor in good health. This chain connects TRBV5-1 to TRBJ1-4, with D possibly being TRBD1 (6 bases). The CDR3 DNA reads TGCGCCAGCAGCTTGTGGCAGGGGACCGAAAAACTGTTTTTT. Translation gives CASSLWQGTEKLFF.